A selection of T cell receptor beta chains follows, all from one sample in a study of Tregs in tolerant kidney transplant recipients. TCRdb's table, derived via immunoSEQ multiplex PCR, lists solely in-frame clones and lacks some. The sample contains roughly 250,000 clones, roughly 80% of which appear only once. The sequencing input was CD4+ T cells from blood. The receptors were gathered from a human donor in good health. Both conserved end residues are part of each CDR3. A row's size may be missing; if present it is once, few, many or a size class.

size | V | CDR3
NA | TRBV14 | CASSQVGSGSYGYTF
NA | TRBV6-5 | CASSYAGDQETQYF
NA | TRBV11-3 | CASRFGGRLAAHEQYF
NA | TRBV7-9 | CASSLRTGNSPLHF
NA | TRBV7-8 | CASSVPQGTNVLTF
NA | TRBV5-6 | CASSLYSAKIGEAFF
NA | TRBV29-1 | CSVNRPGTGAETQYF
few | TRBV6-1 | CASWRGRNTEAFF
NA | TRBV30 | CAWSLQGTDTQYF
few | TRBV5-4 | CASSLERTNYGYTF
NA | TRBV7-9 | CASSRNEGINYGYTF
NA | TRBV9 | CASSVGTGHSSYEQYF
NA | TRBV19 | CASNPLAGGQTQYF
NA | TRBV7-3 | CASSLRQGYEQYF
NA | TRBV2 | CASTPGQGAGGAGELFF
NA | TRBV2 | CASSENGSGEETQYF
NA | TRBV10-2 | CASSDRVGTDTQYF
few | TRBV4-1 | CASSQDGRTEAFF
once | TRBV21-1 | CASTLAGGLAKNIQYF
NA | TRBV28 | CASSDQGSREPQHF
NA | TRBV7-2 | CASSHQRGATDTQYF
NA | TRBV19 | CASTIGRGPYEQYF
NA | TRBV30 | CAWSVRWDRDHSGDYGYTF
few | TRBV5-1 | CASSMGAGARETQYF
NA | TRBV18 | CASSQDSSNQPQHF
NA | TRBV6-5 | CASSYGRGRRNSPLHF
NA | TRBV6-6 | CASSYSMRYGYTF
NA | TRBV30 | CAWNPPGRGRDEKLFF
NA | TRBV6-5 | CASSRHRVYSYEQYF
NA | TRBV7-8 | CASSLLAGGPPNTGELFF
NA | TRBV5-1 | CASSLRGLETQYF